The rows below give T cell receptor beta chains drawn from one sample of a study of TIL therapy for anti-PD-1-resistant metastatic lung cancer. Only in-frame clones appear in the TCRdb table, and some are missing; sequencing was by immunoSEQ multiplex PCR. Of 50,000 or so clones in the sample, around 80% are singletons; the top ten hold under 5.5%. Sequencing was performed on blood, taken at baseline. The receptors come from a woman aged 30-85 years with non-small cell lung cancer. Both conserved end residues are part of each CDR3. D genes are given only for firm matches. Size values are once, few and many counts, or a class for expanded clones, and some rows have none.

V gene: TRBV5-1
clone size: -
D gene: TRBD1
J gene: TRBJ2-6
CDR3 DNA: TGCGCCAGCAGCTTAAGGACAGGGAAAGTGTCTGGGGCCAACGTCCTGACTTTC
CDR3 protein: CASSLRTGKVSGANVLTF

V gene: TRBV25-1
clone size: -
D gene: -
J gene: TRBJ1-1
CDR3 DNA: TGTGCCAGCAGTGAAGCGGGGATTGCCCTCATGAACACTGAAGCTTTCTTT
CDR3 protein: CASSEAGIALMNTEAFF

V gene: TRBV7-2
clone size: -
D gene: -
J gene: TRBJ2-2
CDR3 DNA: TGTGCCAGCAGCTTAACCGGGCTACCGAACACCGGGGAGCTGTTTTTT
CDR3 protein: CASSLTGLPNTGELFF

V gene: TRBV30
clone size: -
D gene: -
J gene: TRBJ2-7
CDR3 DNA: TGTGCCTGGGTCGCAGGAGGAGGCGAGCAGTACTTC
CDR3 protein: CAWVAGGGEQYF

V gene: TRBV18
clone size: -
D gene: -
J gene: TRBJ2-5
CDR3 DNA: TGTGCCAGCTCACCACCGGTGTTAGAGACCCAGTACTTC
CDR3 protein: CASSPPVLETQYF

V gene: TRBV30
clone size: -
D gene: TRBD2
J gene: TRBJ2-3
CDR3 DNA: TGTGCCTGGAGTAGGCTAGCGGGTAGCACAGATACGCAGTATTTT
CDR3 protein: CAWSRLAGSTDTQYF

V gene: TRBV15
clone size: -
D gene: -
J gene: TRBJ2-7
CDR3 DNA: TGTGCCACCAGCAGAGATCCGGGGGACGAGCAGTACTTC
CDR3 protein: CATSRDPGDEQYF

V gene: TRBV10-2
clone size: -
D gene: TRBD1
J gene: TRBJ2-7
CDR3 DNA: TGCGCCAGCAGTGAGTCGAGCGGACAGGCCTACGAGCAGTACTTC
CDR3 protein: CASSESSGQAYEQYF

V gene: TRBV7-2
clone size: -
D gene: -
J gene: TRBJ1-3
CDR3 DNA: TGTGCCAGCAGACCGGACACCTCTGGAAACACCATATATTTT
CDR3 protein: CASRPDTSGNTIYF

V gene: TRBV5-1
clone size: few
D gene: -
J gene: TRBJ1-1
CDR3 DNA: TGCGCCAGCAGCCTTCTTAGTATGAACACTGAAGCTTTCTTT
CDR3 protein: CASSLLSMNTEAFF

V gene: TRBV10-1
clone size: -
D gene: -
J gene: TRBJ2-7
CDR3 DNA: TGCGCCAGCAGTGAGGGTCTCAGCCCGCTCTACGAGCAGTACTTC
CDR3 protein: CASSEGLSPLYEQYF

V gene: TRBV27
clone size: -
D gene: -
J gene: TRBJ2-7
CDR3 DNA: TGTGCCAGCAGTTTAGTGGGGGCGGCCTACGAGCAGTACTTC
CDR3 protein: CASSLVGAAYEQYF

V gene: TRBV11-3
clone size: -
D gene: TRBD1
J gene: TRBJ2-5
CDR3 DNA: TGTGCCAGCAGCTTAGGGGACAGGGGGCAAGAGACCCAGTACTTC
CDR3 protein: CASSLGDRGQETQYF

V gene: TRBV30
clone size: -
D gene: -
J gene: TRBJ1-5
CDR3 DNA: TGTGCCTGTCTGCTCAAGGGGGGGGCGGGCAATCAGCCCCAGCATTTT
CDR3 protein: CACLLKGGAGNQPQHF

V gene: TRBV10-3
clone size: -
D gene: TRBD1
J gene: TRBJ1-1
CDR3 DNA: TGTGCCATCAGTGATTTGGGACAGACCCTGAACACTGAAGCTTTCTTT
CDR3 protein: CAISDLGQTLNTEAFF

V gene: TRBV7-9
clone size: few
D gene: -
J gene: TRBJ1-1
CDR3 DNA: TGTGCCAGCAGTGCGGACAGCTTAGAAGCTTTCTTT
CDR3 protein: CASSADSLEAFF

V gene: TRBV7-3
clone size: -
D gene: -
J gene: TRBJ2-7
CDR3 DNA: TGTGCCAGCAGCTTCGGGGGTGGATACGAGCAGTACTTC
CDR3 protein: CASSFGGGYEQYF

V gene: TRBV19
clone size: -
D gene: -
J gene: TRBJ1-1
CDR3 DNA: TGTGCCAGTAGTATAACGGGCCCGGGCACTGAAGCTTTCTTT
CDR3 protein: CASSITGPGTEAFF

V gene: TRBV19
clone size: few
D gene: -
J gene: TRBJ1-5
CDR3 DNA: TGTGCCAGTATGGGGTGGCAGGAAAATCAGCCCCAGCATTTT
CDR3 protein: CASMGWQENQPQHF

V gene: TRBV20-1
clone size: -
D gene: -
J gene: TRBJ1-2
CDR3 DNA: TGCAGTGCAGGGAAGGTAGTGGGCTACACCTTC
CDR3 protein: CSAGKVVGYTF

V gene: TRBV4-1
clone size: once
D gene: TRBD1
J gene: TRBJ2-4
CDR3 DNA: TGCGCCAGCAGCCATCAGGGGGCGTCCCCCAAAAACATTCAGTACTTC
CDR3 protein: CASSHQGASPKNIQYF

V gene: TRBV5-8
clone size: -
D gene: TRBD2
J gene: TRBJ2-3
CDR3 DNA: TGTGCCAGCAGCTTGGGGCTAGCGGGAGCGGGAGATACGCAGTATTTT
CDR3 protein: CASSLGLAGAGDTQYF

V gene: TRBV19
clone size: -
D gene: -
J gene: TRBJ2-7
CDR3 DNA: TGTGCCAGTAGTATTGGGGGGCACTACGAGCAGTACTTC
CDR3 protein: CASSIGGHYEQYF

V gene: TRBV7-2
clone size: -
D gene: -
J gene: TRBJ1-3
CDR3 DNA: TGTGCCAGCAGCTTAGACGGGGGCTCTGGAAACACCATATATTTT
CDR3 protein: CASSLDGGSGNTIYF

V gene: TRBV2
clone size: -
D gene: -
J gene: TRBJ2-7
CDR3 DNA: TGTGCCAGCAAAAGTCGTGCGGGTATATACGAGCAGTACTTC
CDR3 protein: CASKSRAGIYEQYF

V gene: TRBV19
clone size: -
D gene: -
J gene: TRBJ1-2
CDR3 DNA: TGTGCCAGTAGTATCCCCCCGGGGAACTATGGCTACACCTTC
CDR3 protein: CASSIPPGNYGYTF

V gene: TRBV6-5
clone size: -
D gene: TRBD2
J gene: TRBJ2-7
CDR3 DNA: TGTGCCAGCCGCCCTCGGGAGGGGTCCTACGAGCAGTACTTC
CDR3 protein: CASRPREGSYEQYF

V gene: TRBV21-1
clone size: few
D gene: -
J gene: TRBJ1-5
CDR3 DNA: TGTGCCAGCAGCATCCAGAGGGGAGGGGGCAATCAGCCCCAGCATTTT
CDR3 protein: CASSIQRGGGNQPQHF

V gene: TRBV6-1
clone size: -
D gene: -
J gene: TRBJ2-7
CDR3 DNA: TGTGCCAGCAGAGATACAAGGGACGAGCAGTACTTC
CDR3 protein: CASRDTRDEQYF

V gene: TRBV5-8
clone size: -
D gene: -
J gene: TRBJ1-2
CDR3 DNA: TGTGCCAGCAGCCCCGACAGCTATGGCTACACCTTC
CDR3 protein: CASSPDSYGYTF

V gene: TRBV27
clone size: once
D gene: -
J gene: TRBJ1-5
CDR3 DNA: TGTGCCAGCAGCCACAGTGGGGATCAGCCCCAGCATTTT
CDR3 protein: CASSHSGDQPQHF

V gene: TRBV10-3
clone size: -
D gene: TRBD2
J gene: TRBJ2-7
CDR3 DNA: TGTGCCATCAGTGAACTAGCGGGAGAGCCCCCCTACGAGCAGTACTTC
CDR3 protein: CAISELAGEPPYEQYF

V gene: TRBV4-3
clone size: -
D gene: -
J gene: TRBJ2-7
CDR3 DNA: TGCGCCAGCAGCCAAGATCCCACCTACGAGCAGTACTTC
CDR3 protein: CASSQDPTYEQYF

V gene: TRBV7-2
clone size: -
D gene: -
J gene: TRBJ1-2
CDR3 DNA: TGTGCCAGCAGCGCCACAGGGATCGACTATGGCTACACCTTC
CDR3 protein: CASSATGIDYGYTF

V gene: TRBV5-6
clone size: -
D gene: -
J gene: TRBJ2-5
CDR3 DNA: TGTGCCAGCAGCTTGGGGTATCCCCTGGGGCAAGAGACCCAGTACTTC
CDR3 protein: CASSLGYPLGQETQYF

V gene: TRBV2
clone size: few
D gene: -
J gene: TRBJ1-3
CDR3 DNA: TGTGCCATCGGCGGAGGAAACACCATATATTTT
CDR3 protein: CAIGGGNTIYF

V gene: TRBV18
clone size: -
D gene: -
J gene: TRBJ1-2
CDR3 DNA: TGTGCCAGCTCACCACCGAACGGGTCTCCCCTAGCTAACTATGGCTACACCTTC
CDR3 protein: CASSPPNGSPLANYGYTF

V gene: TRBV25-1
clone size: -
D gene: -
J gene: TRBJ2-3
CDR3 DNA: TGTGCCAGCAGTACACAGAGCACAGATACGCAGTATTTT
CDR3 protein: CASSTQSTDTQYF

V gene: TRBV6-1
clone size: -
D gene: -
J gene: TRBJ2-5
CDR3 DNA: TGTGCCAGCAGACCCACAGCTGCTGGGGAGACCCAGTACTTC
CDR3 protein: CASRPTAAGETQYF

V gene: TRBV4-3
clone size: -
D gene: -
J gene: TRBJ2-2
CDR3 DNA: TGCGCCAGCAGCCAAGCGCGACAGTGGAACACCGGGGAGCTGTTTTTT
CDR3 protein: CASSQARQWNTGELFF

V gene: TRBV19
clone size: -
D gene: -
J gene: TRBJ1-2
CDR3 DNA: TGTGCCAGTAGCGATACCGGGGGTGGGTATGGCTACACCTTC
CDR3 protein: CASSDTGGGYGYTF

V gene: TRBV10-1
clone size: -
D gene: -
J gene: TRBJ2-7
CDR3 DNA: TGCGCCAGCAGTGAGTCTGGGGAAACCTACGAGCAGTACTTC
CDR3 protein: CASSESGETYEQYF

V gene: TRBV6-6
clone size: -
D gene: -
J gene: TRBJ2-7
CDR3 DNA: TGTGCCAGCAGCTCGGACGTCGCCTACGAGCAGTACTTC
CDR3 protein: CASSSDVAYEQYF

V gene: TRBV19
clone size: -
D gene: -
J gene: TRBJ1-1
CDR3 DNA: TGTGCCAGTAGTAACCAGGATAACACTGAAGCTTTCTTT
CDR3 protein: CASSNQDNTEAFF

V gene: TRBV5-1
clone size: -
D gene: TRBD2
J gene: TRBJ2-1
CDR3 DNA: TGCGCCAGCAGCGCGACTAGCGGATCCTACAATGAGCAGTTCTTC
CDR3 protein: CASSATSGSYNEQFF

V gene: TRBV27
clone size: -
D gene: TRBD2
J gene: TRBJ2-4
CDR3 DNA: TGTGCCAGCAGTTCGGTAGCGGGAGCTCCCAAAAACATTCAGTACTTC
CDR3 protein: CASSSVAGAPKNIQYF

V gene: TRBV28
clone size: -
D gene: -
J gene: TRBJ2-5
CDR3 DNA: TGTGCCAGCAGTTTTGGGTGGGAAGAGACCCAGTACTTC
CDR3 protein: CASSFGWEETQYF

V gene: TRBV6-1
clone size: few
D gene: -
J gene: TRBJ1-2
CDR3 DNA: TGTGCCAGCAGTGAAGGCACCTTGGGCTATGGCTACACCTTC
CDR3 protein: CASSEGTLGYGYTF

V gene: TRBV7-3
clone size: -
D gene: TRBD2
J gene: TRBJ2-1
CDR3 DNA: TGTGCCAGCAGCCCCCCGGGGGGGGCTGAGCAGTTCTTC
CDR3 protein: CASSPPGGAEQFF

V gene: TRBV9
clone size: -
D gene: -
J gene: TRBJ1-1
CDR3 DNA: TGTGCCAGCAGCGTAGACCAGGGTACGATCACTGAAGCTTTCTTT
CDR3 protein: CASSVDQGTITEAFF

V gene: TRBV9
clone size: -
D gene: -
J gene: TRBJ1-4
CDR3 DNA: TGTGCCACCCCTAAAGATCACTGTTTTGAAAAACTGTTTTTT
CDR3 protein: CATPKDHCFEKLFF

V gene: TRBV9
clone size: -
D gene: TRBD1
J gene: TRBJ2-7
CDR3 DNA: TGTGCCAGCAGCCTTGCCGGGACAGGGGATACCTACGAGCAGTACTTC
CDR3 protein: CASSLAGTGDTYEQYF

V gene: TRBV19
clone size: -
D gene: -
J gene: TRBJ2-1
CDR3 DNA: TGTGCCAGTAGTTGGGACTTCCTTGGCAATGAGCAGTTCTTC
CDR3 protein: CASSWDFLGNEQFF

V gene: TRBV19
clone size: -
D gene: -
J gene: TRBJ2-6
CDR3 DNA: TGTGCCAGTAGTACCCGTGAATCTGGGGCCAACGTCCTGACTTTC
CDR3 protein: CASSTRESGANVLTF